Below, 15 T cell receptor beta chains from the same sample are listed, as sequenced in a study of PD-1 blockade in classical Hodgkin lymphoma. Documented time point: cycle 4 day 1 (C4D1), after six to seven weeks of nivolumab. The patients all showed relapse after autologous stem cell transplantation, while their brentuximab vedotin exposure varied. TCRdb's table, derived via immunoSEQ multiplex PCR, lists solely in-frame clones and lacks some. There are tens of thousands of clones in the sample; 70% to 85% occur only once, and about 9.1% lies in the top ten. Sequencing used peripheral blood mononuclear cells (PBMCs), obtained before the fourth cycle of nivolumab. The receptors derive from a human donor with classical Hodgkin lymphoma.

Here the CDR3 reads CASSPAAGSAFF. As DNA, the CDR3 is TGTGCCAGCAGCCCGGCGGCAGGTTCCGCTTTCTTT. The V and J genes are TRBV7-9 and TRBJ1-1; D not certain. The CDR3 is 12 amino acids. CDR1 and CDR2 from the germline V gene are SEHNR and FQNEAQ (reference sequence). The V end lost 5 bases, the J end lost 11 bases, and 15 bases lay between the germline ends.

The CDR3 is CASSEWGINEKLFF. In DNA form, the CDR3 reads TGTGCCAGCAGTGAATGGGGGATTAATGAAAAACTGTTTTTT. The genes are TRBV6-1 and TRBJ1-4; a weak D match, TRBD1 (5 bases). Per germline, CDR1 MNHNS and CDR2 SASEGT. Deletions cut 2 bases from V and 4 bases from J, with 8 bases between. The CDR3 runs 14 residues.

The chain carries TRBV11-2 and TRBJ1-6; D is ambiguous. Germline-derived CDR1 and CDR2 are SGHAT and FQNNGV. CDR3 size: 12 residues. Trimming cost V 5 bases and J 5 bases, with 4 bases left between them. The CDR3 DNA reads TGTGCCAGCAGCCCAGATAATTCACCCCTCCACTTT. Translation: CASSPDNSPLHF.

The gene calls are TRBV5-5 and TRBJ2-7, with 10 positions matching TRBD2. This CDR3 region has 16 residues. The V segment lost 5 bases and the J segment 1 base; nucleotides outside the gene matches: 9. CDR1 is SGHKS, CDR2 YYEKEE, per germline (reference sequence). In DNA, the CDR3 is TGTGCCAGCAGGGTGGTGATAGCGGGGGGTTCCTACGAGCAGTACTTC. Amino acid sequence: CASRVVIAGGSYEQYF.

The chain employs TRBV4-3 and TRBJ1-6; D may be TRBD1 (5 bases). V was clipped by 1 base and J by 9 bases, with 16 bases between them. Germline V CDR1 and CDR2: LGHNA, YSLEER. CDR3 length: 16 amino acids. The CDR3 loop reads CASSQGQSLDFSPLHF. In DNA, the CDR3 is TGCGCCAGCAGCCAAGGACAGTCCTTGGACTTTTCACCCCTCCACTTT.

The chain links TRBV4-1 to TRBJ2-5, with 9 bases fitting TRBD1. The V gene end was trimmed by 0 bases and the J gene end by 4 bases; junction bases not matched to a gene: 12. There are 18 residues in the CDR3. Germline V gives CDR1 MGHRA, CDR2 YSYEKL. The CDR3 region is CASSQEEQGAQVVETQYF. CDR3 in DNA: TGCGCCAGCAGCCAAGAGGAACAGGGGGCGCAAGTGGTAGAGACCCAGTACTTC.

This clone was counted once. This chain uses TRBV7-2 with TRBJ2-2, with D possibly TRBD2 on 5 matching bases. CDR3 size: 16 residues. V lost 1 base and J 3 bases, leaving 12 bases between the germline ends. CDR1 and CDR2 from the germline V gene are SGHTA and FQGNSA. CDR3 sequence (DNA): TGTGCCAGCAGCTTAGTTGGAGGTCGGGACACCGGGGAGCTGTTTTTT. It is translated as CASSLVGGRDTGELFF.

This chain uses TRBV29-1 with TRBJ2-7; 8 nucleotides agree with TRBD1. The V gene's germline CDR1 is SQVTM and CDR2 ANQGSEA. With V trimmed by 7 bases and J by 4 bases, 6 bases remained unmatched. This CDR3 contains 12 residues. The CDR3 sequence: CSASDRVYEQYF. The CDR3 coding sequence is TGCAGCGCTTCGGACAGGGTATACGAGCAGTACTTC.

Remarks on this clone: The junction differs from germline at one of its ends, possibly a read error. The chain combines TRBV7-7 with TRBJ2-5; D is undetermined. Germline CDR1 is SSHAT and CDR2 is FNYEAQ (reference sequence). This CDR3 contains 15 residues. The CDR3 loop reads CASSLHPGSQETQYF. The CDR3 region has the DNA TGTGCTAGCAGCTTACATCCGGGCTCTCAAGAGACCCAGTACTTC.

The chain carries TRBV29-1 and TRBJ1-3, with a weak D call TRBD1 (6 bases). V was pared by 0 bases and J by 4 bases, with 10 bases between. CDR3 length: 14 residues. CDR1 and CDR2 (germline): SQVTM, ANQGSEA. CDR3: CSVEDGGHGNTIYF. As DNA, the CDR3 is TGCAGCGTTGAAGATGGGGGACACGGAAACACCATATATTTT.

The rearrangement links TRBV6-5 to TRBJ2-1; TRBD2 might be the D (5 bases). Germline V gives CDR1 MNHEY, CDR2 SVGAGI. Trimming removed 7 bases at V and 5 bases at J, with 12 bases between. CDR3 length equals 13 residues. In DNA, the CDR3 is TGTGCCAGCAAGGTGACGGGGAACAATGAGCAGTTCTTC. It is translated as CASKVTGNNEQFF.

DNA of the CDR3: TGTGCCAGCAGTGATCAGGGCTCGACCGGGGAGCTGTTTTTT. This sequence encodes CASSDQGSTGELFF. This sequence joins TRBV2 and TRBJ2-2; D is possibly TRBD1 (5 bases). Germline CDR1 is SNHLY and CDR2 is FYNNEI. Trimming shortened V by 3 bases and J by 5 bases, and 10 bases separated the two germline ends. The CDR3 has 14 amino acids. The variable domain in full, completed from reference TRBV2 and TRBJ2-2, reads EPEVTQTPSHQVTQMGQEVILRCVPISNHLYFYWYRQILGQKVEFLVSFYNNEISEKSEIFDDQFSVERPDGSNFTLKIRSTKLEDSAMYFCASSDQGSTGELFFGEGSRLTVL.

V usage is TRBV11-1 and J usage is TRBJ1-1; D is uncertain. Germline-derived CDR1 and CDR2 are SGHAT and FQDESV (reference sequence). The CDR3 is 17 residues long. Trimming removed 6 bases at V and 6 bases at J, with 26 bases between. The CDR3 nucleotides read TGTGCCAGCAGACGTGAGGTGACTACGATCGGTGTCGCTGAAGCTTTCTTT. Its protein product is CASRREVTTIGVAEAFF. Filled out from reference TRBV11-1 and TRBJ1-1, the complete variable domain reads EAEVAQSPRYKITEKSQAVAFWCDPISGHATLYWYRQILGQGPELLVQFQDESVVDDSQLPKDRFSAERLKGVDSTLKIQPAELGDSAMYLCASRREVTTIGVAEAFFGQGTRLTVV.

The V call is TRBV4-3, the J call TRBJ2-7; 9 nucleotides agree with TRBD1. There are 16 residues in the CDR3. V gave up 0 bases and J gave up 1 base; unmatched junction bases: 4. Germline-derived CDR1 and CDR2 are LGHNA and YSLEER. In nucleotides, the CDR3 is TGCGCCAGCAGCCAAGAGCTGGGACAGGGTTCCTACGAGCAGTACTTC. It codes for CASSQELGQGSYEQYF.

The chain links TRBV18 to TRBJ2-7; D is unclear. The ends were cut back, 0 bases at V and 2 bases at J, with 14 bases in the middle. CDR3 size: 16 residues. Germline CDR1 is KGHSH and CDR2 is LQKENI. CDR3 protein: CASSPPARGGPYEQYF. The CDR3 DNA is TGTGCCAGCTCACCACCGGCCCGAGGTGGGCCCTACGAGCAGTACTTC.